This T cell receptor beta chain emerged from a study of T cell repertoires in cytomegalovirus infection. Study at large: TCR beta signatures that were public indicated CMV infection and matching HLA type. General study results and limits: Dominating the ex vivo response were TCR beta clonotypes that were CMV-specific and HLA-C-restricted.

MiXCR, applied by TCRdb to the reads, yields one record per CDR3 protein. The table lists roughly 340,000 distinct CDR3 sequences, 25% to 35% of them singletons. This clonotype occurred many times. Antigen unknown. The TCR was taken from a human donor in good health (CMV status not recorded). Some clones in this sample may be carry-over from other donors' samples. Sequenced material: cultured PBMCs, taken from culture after CMV antigen stimulation.

The CDR3 loop is CASSFVGDTEAFF. The CDR3 bases are TGTGCCAGCAGCTTTGTCGGGGATACTGAAGCTTTCTTT. This chain links TRBV12-3 or TRBV12-4 with TRBJ1-1; the D is unclear. This CDR3 comprises 13 residues. Trimming left V 6 bases short and J 5 bases short, with 13 bases between.